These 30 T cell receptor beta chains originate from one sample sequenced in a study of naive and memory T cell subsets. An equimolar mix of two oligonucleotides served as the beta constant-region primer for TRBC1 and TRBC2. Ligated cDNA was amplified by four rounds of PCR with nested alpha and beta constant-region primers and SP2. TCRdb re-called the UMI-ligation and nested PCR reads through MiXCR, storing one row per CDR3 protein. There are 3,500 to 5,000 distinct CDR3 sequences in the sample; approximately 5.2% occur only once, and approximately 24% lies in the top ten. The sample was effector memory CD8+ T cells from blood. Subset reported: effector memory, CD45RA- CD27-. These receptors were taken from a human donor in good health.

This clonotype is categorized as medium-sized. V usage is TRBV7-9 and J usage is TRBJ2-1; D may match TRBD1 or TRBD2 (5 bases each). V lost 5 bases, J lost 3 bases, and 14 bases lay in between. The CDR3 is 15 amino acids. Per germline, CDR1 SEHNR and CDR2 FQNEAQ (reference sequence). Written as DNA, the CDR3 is TGTGCCAGCAGCACCGGGACGGAATTCTACAATGAGCAGTTCTTC. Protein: CASSTGTEFYNEQFF.

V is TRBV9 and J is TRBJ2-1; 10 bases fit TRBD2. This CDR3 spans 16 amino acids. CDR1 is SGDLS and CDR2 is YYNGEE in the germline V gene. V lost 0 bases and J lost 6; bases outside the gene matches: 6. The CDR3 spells CASSVVELAGPNEQFF. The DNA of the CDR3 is TGTGCCAGCAGCGTAGTCGAACTAGCGGGACCCAATGAGCAGTTCTTC.

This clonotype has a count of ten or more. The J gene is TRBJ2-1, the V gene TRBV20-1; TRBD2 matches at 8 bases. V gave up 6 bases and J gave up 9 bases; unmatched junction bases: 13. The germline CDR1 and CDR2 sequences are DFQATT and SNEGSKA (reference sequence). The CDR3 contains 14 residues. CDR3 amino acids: CSARAFGREVEQFF. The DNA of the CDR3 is TGCAGTGCCCGGGCGTTTGGGCGGGAGGTTGAGCAGTTCTTC.

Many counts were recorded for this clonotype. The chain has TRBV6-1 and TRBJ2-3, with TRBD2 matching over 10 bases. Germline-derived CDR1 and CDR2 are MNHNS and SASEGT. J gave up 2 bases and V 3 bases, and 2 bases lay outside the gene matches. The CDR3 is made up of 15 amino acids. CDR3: CASSDGTSATDTQYF. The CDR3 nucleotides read TGTGCCAGCAGTGACGGGACTAGCGCCACAGATACGCAGTATTTT.

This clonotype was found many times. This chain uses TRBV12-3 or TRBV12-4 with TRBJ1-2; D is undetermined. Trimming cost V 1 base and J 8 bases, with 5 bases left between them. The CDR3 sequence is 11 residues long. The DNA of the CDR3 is TGTGCCAGCAGTTTAGGTGTGGGCTACACCTTC. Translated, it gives CASSLGVGYTF.

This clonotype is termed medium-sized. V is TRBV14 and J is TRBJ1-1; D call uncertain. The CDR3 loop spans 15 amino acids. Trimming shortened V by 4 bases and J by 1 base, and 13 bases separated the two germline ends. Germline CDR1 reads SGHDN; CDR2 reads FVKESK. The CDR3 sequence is CASSPGGSWNTEAFF. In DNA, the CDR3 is TGTGCCAGCAGCCCCGGCGGGTCGTGGAACACTGAAGCTTTCTTT.

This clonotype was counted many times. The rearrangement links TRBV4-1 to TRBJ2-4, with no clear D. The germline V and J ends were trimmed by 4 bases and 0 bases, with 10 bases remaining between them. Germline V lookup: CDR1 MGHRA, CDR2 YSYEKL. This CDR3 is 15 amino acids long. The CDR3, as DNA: TGCGCCAGCAGCCCCTGGACGGCAGCCAAAAACATTCAGTACTTC. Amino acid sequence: CASSPWTAAKNIQYF.

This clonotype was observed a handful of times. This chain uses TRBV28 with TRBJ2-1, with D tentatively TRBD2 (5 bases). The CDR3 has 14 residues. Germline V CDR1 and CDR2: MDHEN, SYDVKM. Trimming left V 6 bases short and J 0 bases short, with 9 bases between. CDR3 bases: TGTGCCAGCAGAGCGGAACCCTCCTACAATGAGCAGTTCTTC. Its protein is CASRAEPSYNEQFF.

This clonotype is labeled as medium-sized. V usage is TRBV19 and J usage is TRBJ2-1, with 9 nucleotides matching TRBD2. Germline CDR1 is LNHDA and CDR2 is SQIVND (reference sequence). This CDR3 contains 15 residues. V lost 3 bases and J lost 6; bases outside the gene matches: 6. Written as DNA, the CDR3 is TGTGCCAGTAGTATTATAGCGGGAGATATCAATGAGCAGTTCTTC. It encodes CASSIIAGDINEQFF.

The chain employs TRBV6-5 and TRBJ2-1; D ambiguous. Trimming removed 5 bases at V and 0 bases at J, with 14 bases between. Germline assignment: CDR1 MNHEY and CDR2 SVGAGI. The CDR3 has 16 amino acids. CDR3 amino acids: CASSPDLPDSYNEQFF. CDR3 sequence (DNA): TGTGCCAGCAGTCCAGACTTGCCCGACTCCTACAATGAGCAGTTCTTC.

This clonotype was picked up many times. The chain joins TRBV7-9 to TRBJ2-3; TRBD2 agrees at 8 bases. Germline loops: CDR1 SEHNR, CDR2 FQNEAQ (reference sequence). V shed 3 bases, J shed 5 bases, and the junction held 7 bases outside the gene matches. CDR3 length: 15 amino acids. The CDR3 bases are TGTGCCAGCAGCTTTGCAGCGGGAGACGAAGATACGCAGTATTTT. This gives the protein CASSFAAGDEDTQYF.

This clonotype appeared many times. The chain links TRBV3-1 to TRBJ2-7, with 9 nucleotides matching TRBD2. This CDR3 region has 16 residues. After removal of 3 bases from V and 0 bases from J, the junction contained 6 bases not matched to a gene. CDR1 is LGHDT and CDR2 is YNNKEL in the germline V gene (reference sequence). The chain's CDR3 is CASSHTSSGDSYEQYF. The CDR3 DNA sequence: TGTGCCAGCAGCCACACGTCTAGCGGGGACTCCTACGAGCAGTACTTC.

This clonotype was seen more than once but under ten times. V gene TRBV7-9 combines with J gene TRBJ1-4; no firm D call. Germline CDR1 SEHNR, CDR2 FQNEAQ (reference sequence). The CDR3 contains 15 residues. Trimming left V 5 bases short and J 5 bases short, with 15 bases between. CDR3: CASSKSSILNEKLFF. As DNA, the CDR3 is TGTGCCAGCAGCAAAAGCAGTATACTGAATGAAAAACTGTTTTTT.

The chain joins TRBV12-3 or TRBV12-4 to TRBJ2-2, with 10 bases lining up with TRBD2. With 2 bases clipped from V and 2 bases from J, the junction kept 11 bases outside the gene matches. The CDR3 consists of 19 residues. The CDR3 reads CASSLYGLAGVGNTGELFF. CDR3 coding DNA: TGTGCCAGCAGTTTATATGGCCTAGCGGGAGTCGGTAACACCGGGGAGCTGTTTTTT.

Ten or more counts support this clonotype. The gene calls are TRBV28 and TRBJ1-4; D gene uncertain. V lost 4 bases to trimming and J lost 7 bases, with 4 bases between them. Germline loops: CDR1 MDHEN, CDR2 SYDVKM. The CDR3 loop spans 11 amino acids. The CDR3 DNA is TGTGCCAGCAGTTATTTTGAAAAACTGTTTTTT. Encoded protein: CASSYFEKLFF.

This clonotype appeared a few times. The CDR3 region has the DNA TGTGCCACCAGTGACTTGAGTGGGATCTCCCTTGGAAACACCATATATTTT. This sequence encodes CATSDLSGISLGNTIYF. The chain couples TRBV24-1 to TRBJ1-3; unclear D gene. Germline values: CDR1 KGHDR, CDR2 SFDVKD. This CDR3 spans 17 amino acids. Trimming pared 4 bases from V and 3 bases from J, leaving 18 bases between.

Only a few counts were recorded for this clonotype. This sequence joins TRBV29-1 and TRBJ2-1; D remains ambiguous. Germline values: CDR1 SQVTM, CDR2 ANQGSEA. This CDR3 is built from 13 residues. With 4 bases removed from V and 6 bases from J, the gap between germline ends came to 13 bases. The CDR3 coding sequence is TGCAGCGTTGGGGGTGGATGGGGCAATGAGCAGTTCTTC. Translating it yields CSVGGGWGNEQFF.

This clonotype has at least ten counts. CDR3 in amino acids: CASIVTGTANTEAFF. The CDR3 region has the DNA TGTGCCAGCATTGTAACCGGGACAGCGAACACTGAAGCTTTCTTT. The rearrangement joins TRBV12-3 or TRBV12-4 to TRBJ1-1; 7 nucleotides match TRBD1. This CDR3 is built from 15 residues. After removal of 7 bases from V and 1 base from J, the junction contained 9 bases not matched to a gene.

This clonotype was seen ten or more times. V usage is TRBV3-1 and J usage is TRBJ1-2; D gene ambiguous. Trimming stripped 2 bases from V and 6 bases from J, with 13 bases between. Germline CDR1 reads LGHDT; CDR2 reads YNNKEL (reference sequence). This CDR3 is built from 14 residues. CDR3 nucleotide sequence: TGTGCCAGCAGCCAACCGGACGGGAACCATGGCTACACCTTC. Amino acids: CASSQPDGNHGYTF.

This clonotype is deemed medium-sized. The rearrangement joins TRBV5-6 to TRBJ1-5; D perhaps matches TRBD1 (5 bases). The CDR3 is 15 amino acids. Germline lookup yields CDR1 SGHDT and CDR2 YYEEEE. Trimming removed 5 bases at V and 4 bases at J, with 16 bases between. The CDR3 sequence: CASSPGWGPNQPQHF. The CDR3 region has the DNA TGTGCCAGCAGTCCGGGGTGGGGACCGAATCAGCCCCAGCATTTT.

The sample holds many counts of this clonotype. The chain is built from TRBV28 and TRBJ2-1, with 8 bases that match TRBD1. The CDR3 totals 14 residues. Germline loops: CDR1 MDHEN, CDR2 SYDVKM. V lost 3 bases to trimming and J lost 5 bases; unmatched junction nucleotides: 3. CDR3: CASSFTGGNNEQFF. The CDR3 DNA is TGTGCCAGCAGTTTTACAGGGGGGAACAATGAGCAGTTCTTC.

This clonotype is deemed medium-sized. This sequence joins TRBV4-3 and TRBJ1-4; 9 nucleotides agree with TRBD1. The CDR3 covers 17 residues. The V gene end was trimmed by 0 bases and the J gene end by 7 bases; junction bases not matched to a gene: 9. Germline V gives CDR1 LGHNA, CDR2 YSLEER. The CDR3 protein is CASSQDSGQGSGEKLFF. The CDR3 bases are TGCGCCAGCAGCCAAGATTCGGGACAGGGATCGGGTGAAAAACTGTTTTTT.

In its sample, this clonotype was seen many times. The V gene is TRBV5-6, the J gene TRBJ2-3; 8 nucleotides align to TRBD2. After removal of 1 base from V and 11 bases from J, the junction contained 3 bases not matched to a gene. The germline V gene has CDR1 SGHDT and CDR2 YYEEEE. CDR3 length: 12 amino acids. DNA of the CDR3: TGTGCCAGCAGCTTGCGGGAGGGCGAGCAGTATTTT. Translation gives CASSLREGEQYF. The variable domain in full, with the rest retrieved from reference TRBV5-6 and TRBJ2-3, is DAGVTQSPTHLIKTRGQQVTLRCSPKSGHDTVSWYQQALGQGPQFIFQYYEEEERQRGNFPDRFSGHQFPNYSSELNVNALLLGDSALYLCASSLREGEQYFGPGTRLTVL.

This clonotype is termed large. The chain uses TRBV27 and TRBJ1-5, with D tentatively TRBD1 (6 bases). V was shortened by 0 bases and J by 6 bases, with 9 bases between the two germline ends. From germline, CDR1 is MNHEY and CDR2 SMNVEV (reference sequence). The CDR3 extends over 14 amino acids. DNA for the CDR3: TGTGCCAGCAGTTTATCGGCAGGGGTTCAGCCCCAGCATTTT. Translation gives CASSLSAGVQPQHF.

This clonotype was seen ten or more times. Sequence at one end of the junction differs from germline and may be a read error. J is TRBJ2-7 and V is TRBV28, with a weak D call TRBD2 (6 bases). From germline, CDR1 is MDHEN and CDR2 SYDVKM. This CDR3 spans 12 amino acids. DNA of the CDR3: TGTGCCAGCAGTTTTCGGGGGACCGAGCAGCACTTC. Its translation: CASSFRGTEQHF.

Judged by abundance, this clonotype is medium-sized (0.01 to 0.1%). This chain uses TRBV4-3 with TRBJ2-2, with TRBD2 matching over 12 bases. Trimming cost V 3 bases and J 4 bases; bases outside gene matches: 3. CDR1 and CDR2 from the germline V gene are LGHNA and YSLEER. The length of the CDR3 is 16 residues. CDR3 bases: TGCGCCAGCAGCCAGACTAGCGGGAGAGTCACCGGGGAGCTGTTTTTT. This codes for CASSQTSGRVTGELFF.

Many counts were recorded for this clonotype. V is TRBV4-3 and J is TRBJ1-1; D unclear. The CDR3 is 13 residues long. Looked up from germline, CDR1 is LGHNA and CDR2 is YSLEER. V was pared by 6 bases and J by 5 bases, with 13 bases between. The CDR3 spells CASSQTVGTEAFF. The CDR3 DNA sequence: TGCGCCAGCAGTCAGACGGTAGGGACTGAAGCTTTCTTT.

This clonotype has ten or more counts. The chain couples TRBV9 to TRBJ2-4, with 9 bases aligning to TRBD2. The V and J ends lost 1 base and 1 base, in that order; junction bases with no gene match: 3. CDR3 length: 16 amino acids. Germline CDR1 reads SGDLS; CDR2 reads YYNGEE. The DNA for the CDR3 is TGTGCCAGCAGCGTAAAAAGCGGGAGGGCCAAAAACATTCAGTACTTC. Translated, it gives CASSVKSGRAKNIQYF.

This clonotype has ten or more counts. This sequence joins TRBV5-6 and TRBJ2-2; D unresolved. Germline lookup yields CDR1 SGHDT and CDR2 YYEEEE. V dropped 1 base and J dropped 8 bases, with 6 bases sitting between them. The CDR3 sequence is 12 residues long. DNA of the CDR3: TGTGCCAGCAGCTTGAGCTTTGGGGAGCTGTTTTTT. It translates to CASSLSFGELFF.

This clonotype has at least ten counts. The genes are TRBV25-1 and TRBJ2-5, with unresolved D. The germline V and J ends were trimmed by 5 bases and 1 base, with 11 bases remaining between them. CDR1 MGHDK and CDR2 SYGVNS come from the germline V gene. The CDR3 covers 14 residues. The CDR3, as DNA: TGTGCCAGCAGTCCGACTTGGATCCAAGAGACCCAGTACTTC. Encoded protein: CASSPTWIQETQYF.